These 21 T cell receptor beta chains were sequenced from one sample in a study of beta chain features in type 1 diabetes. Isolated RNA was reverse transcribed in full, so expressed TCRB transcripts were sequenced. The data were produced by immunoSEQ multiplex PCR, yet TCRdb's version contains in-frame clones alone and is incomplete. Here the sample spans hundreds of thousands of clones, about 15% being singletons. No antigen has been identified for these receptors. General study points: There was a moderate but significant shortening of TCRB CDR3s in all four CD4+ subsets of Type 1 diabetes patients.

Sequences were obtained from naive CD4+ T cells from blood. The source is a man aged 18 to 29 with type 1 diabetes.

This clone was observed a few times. The CDR3 spells CSVQGRVTGELFF. CDR3 bases: TGCAGCGTTCAGGGTAGGGTCACCGGGGAGCTGTTTTTT. The chain joins TRBV29-1 to TRBJ2-2, with TRBD1 as a possible D gene (5 bases). V was shortened by 5 bases and J by 4 bases, with 11 bases between the two germline ends. The CDR3 contains 13 residues. The V gene's germline CDR1 is SQVTM and CDR2 ANQGSEA.

The CDR3 nucleotides are TGTGCCTGGAGTGTAGGCCCGGAGGCGGGCATTCAGTACTTC. Residues: CAWSVGPEAGIQYF. The chain couples TRBV30 to TRBJ2-4; D is possibly TRBD2 (5 bases). V lost 0 bases to trimming and J lost 9 bases, with 15 bases between them. The CDR3 is made up of 14 amino acids. Germline CDR1 reads GTSNPN; CDR2 reads SVGIG (reference sequence).

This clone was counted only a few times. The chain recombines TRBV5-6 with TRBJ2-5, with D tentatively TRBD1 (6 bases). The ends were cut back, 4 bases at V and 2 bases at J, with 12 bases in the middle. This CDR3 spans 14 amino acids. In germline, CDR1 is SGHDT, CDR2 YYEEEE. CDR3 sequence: CASSHRQVQETQYF. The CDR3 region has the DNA TGTGCCAGCAGCCACAGACAGGTTCAAGAGACCCAGTACTTC.

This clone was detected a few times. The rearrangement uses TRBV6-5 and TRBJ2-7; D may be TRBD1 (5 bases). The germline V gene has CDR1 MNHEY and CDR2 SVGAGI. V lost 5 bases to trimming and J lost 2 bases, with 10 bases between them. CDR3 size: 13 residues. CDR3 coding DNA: TGTGCCAGCAGTCGGTTGGGGCCCTACGAGCAGTACTTC. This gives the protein CASSRLGPYEQYF.

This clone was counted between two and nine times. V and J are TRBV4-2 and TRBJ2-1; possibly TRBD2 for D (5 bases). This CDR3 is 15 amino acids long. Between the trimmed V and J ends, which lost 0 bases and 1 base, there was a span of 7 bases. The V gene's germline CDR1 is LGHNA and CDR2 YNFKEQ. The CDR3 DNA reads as TGTGCCAGCAGCCAAGACCGGGGATCCTACAATGAGCAGTTCTTC. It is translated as CASSQDRGSYNEQFF.

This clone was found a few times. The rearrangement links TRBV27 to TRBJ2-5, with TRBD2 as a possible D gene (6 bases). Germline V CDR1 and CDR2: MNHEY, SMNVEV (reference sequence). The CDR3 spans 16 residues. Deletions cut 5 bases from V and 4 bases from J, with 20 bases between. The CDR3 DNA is TGTGCCAGCAGTCTCACCGGGGACCGGAGGGGAGAGACCCAGTACTTC. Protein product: CASSLTGDRRGETQYF.

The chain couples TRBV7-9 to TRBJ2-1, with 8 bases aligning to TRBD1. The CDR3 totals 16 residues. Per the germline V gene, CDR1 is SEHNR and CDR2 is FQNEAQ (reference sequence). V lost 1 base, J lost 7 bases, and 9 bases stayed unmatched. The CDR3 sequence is CASSLGQGASKNEQFF. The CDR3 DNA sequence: TGTGCCAGCAGCTTAGGTCAGGGGGCGAGTAAGAATGAGCAGTTCTTC.

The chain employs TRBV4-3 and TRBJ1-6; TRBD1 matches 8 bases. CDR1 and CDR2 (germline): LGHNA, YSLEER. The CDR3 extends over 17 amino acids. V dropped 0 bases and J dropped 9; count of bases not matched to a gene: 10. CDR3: CASSQDYMGQVSSPLHF. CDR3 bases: TGCGCCAGCAGCCAAGATTATATGGGACAGGTTTCTTCACCCCTCCACTTT.

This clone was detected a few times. The CDR3 protein is CASSLGAAGELFF. DNA for the CDR3: TGCGCCAGCAGCTTGGGGGCAGCCGGGGAGCTGTTTTTT. The chain couples TRBV5-1 to TRBJ2-2; D is uncertain. The CDR3 loop spans 13 amino acids. Germline values: CDR1 SGHRS, CDR2 YFSETQ. The V gene lost 0 bases and the J gene lost 6 bases, with 6 bases spanning the gap.

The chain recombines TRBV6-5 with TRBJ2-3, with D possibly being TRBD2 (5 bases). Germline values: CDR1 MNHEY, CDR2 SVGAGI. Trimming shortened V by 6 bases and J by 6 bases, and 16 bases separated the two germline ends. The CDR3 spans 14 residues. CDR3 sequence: CASRPRRADDTQYF. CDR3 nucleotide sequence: TGTGCCAGCAGACCACGGCGGGCCGACGATACGCAGTATTTT.

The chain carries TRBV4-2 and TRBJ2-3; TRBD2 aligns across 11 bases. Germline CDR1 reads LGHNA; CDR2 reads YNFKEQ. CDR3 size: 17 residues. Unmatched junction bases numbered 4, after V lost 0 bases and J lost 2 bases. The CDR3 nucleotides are TGTGCCAGCAGCCAAGACCTAGCGGGAGGCAACACAGATACGCAGTATTTT. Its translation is CASSQDLAGGNTDTQYF.

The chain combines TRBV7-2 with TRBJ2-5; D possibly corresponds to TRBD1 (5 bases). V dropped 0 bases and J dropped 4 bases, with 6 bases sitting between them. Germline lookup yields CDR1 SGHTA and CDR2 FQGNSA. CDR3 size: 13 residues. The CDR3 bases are TGTGCCAGCAGCTTAGCAGGGGCAGAGACCCAGTACTTC. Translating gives CASSLAGAETQYF.

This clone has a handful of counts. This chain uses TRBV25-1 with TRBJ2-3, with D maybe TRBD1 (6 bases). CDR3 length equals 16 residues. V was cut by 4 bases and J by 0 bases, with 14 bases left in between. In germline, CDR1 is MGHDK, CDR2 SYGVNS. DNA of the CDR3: TGTGCCAGCAGTGCCCTCCGGGACACTAGCACAGATACGCAGTATTTT. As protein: CASSALRDTSTDTQYF.

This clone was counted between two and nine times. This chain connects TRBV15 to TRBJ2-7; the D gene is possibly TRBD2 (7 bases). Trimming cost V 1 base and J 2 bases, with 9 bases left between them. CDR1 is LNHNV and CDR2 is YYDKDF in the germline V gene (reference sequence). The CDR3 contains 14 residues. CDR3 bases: TGTGCCACCAGCAGAGCGGGGGGCCCCTACGAGCAGTACTTC. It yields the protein CATSRAGGPYEQYF.

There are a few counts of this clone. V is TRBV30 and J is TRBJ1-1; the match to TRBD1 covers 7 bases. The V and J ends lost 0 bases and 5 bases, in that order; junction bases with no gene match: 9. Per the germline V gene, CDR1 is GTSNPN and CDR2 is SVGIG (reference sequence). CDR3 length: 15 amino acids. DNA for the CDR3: TGTGCCTGGAGTGTATTCGGGACAGTAGAAACTGAAGCTTTCTTT. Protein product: CAWSVFGTVETEAFF.

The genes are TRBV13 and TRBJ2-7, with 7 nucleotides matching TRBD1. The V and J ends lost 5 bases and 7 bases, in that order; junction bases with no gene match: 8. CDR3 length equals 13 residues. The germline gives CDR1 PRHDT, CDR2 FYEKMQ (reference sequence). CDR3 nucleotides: TGTGCCAGCAGCGCCCGACAGGGAAGGGAGCAGTACTTC. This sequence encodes CASSARQGREQYF.

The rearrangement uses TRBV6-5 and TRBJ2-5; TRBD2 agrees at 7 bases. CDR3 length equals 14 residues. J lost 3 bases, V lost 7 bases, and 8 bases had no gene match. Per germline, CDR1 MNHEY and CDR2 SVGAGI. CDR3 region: CASNPGLRKETQYF. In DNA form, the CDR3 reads TGTGCCAGCAACCCGGGACTACGCAAAGAGACCCAGTACTTC.

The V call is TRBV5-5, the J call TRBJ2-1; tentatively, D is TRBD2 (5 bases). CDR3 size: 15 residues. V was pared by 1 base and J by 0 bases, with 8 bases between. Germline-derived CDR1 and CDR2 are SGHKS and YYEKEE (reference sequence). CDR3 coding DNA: TGTGCCAGCAGCTTGAGCGGAGTCTCCTACAATGAGCAGTTCTTC. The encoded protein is CASSLSGVSYNEQFF. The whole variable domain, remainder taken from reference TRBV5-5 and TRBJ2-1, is DAGVTQSPTHLIKTRGQQVTLRCSPISGHKSVSWYQQVLGQGPQFIFQYYEKEERGRGNFPDRFSARQFPNYSSELNVNALLLGDSALYLCASSLSGVSYNEQFFGPGTRLTVL.

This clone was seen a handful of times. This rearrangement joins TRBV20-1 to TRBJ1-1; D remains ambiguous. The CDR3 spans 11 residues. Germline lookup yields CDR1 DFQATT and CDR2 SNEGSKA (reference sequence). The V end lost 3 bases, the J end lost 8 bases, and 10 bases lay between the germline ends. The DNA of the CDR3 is TGCAGTGCTAGGTCGGCGGTAGAAGCTTTCTTT. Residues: CSARSAVEAFF.

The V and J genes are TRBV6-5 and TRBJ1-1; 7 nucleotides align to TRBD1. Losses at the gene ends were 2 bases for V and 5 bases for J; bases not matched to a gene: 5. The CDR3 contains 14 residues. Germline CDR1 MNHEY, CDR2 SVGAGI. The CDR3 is CASSYGQAKTEAFF. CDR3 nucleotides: TGTGCCAGCAGTTACGGACAGGCCAAAACTGAAGCTTTCTTT.

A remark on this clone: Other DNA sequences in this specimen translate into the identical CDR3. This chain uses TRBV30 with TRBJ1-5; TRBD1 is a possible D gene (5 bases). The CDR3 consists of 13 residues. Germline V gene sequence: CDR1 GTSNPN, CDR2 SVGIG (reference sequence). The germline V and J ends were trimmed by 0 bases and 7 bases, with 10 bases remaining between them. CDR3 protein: CAWSVSGNQPQHF. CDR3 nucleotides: TGTGCCTGGAGTGTATCAGGGAACCAGCCCCAGCATTTT.